There are many counts of the clone carrying this TCR beta chain. The antigen is undetermined. This record belongs to a study of T cells in Graves' hyperthyroidism and ophthalmopathy. Whole-study results and caveats: Ophthalmopathy and stable hyperthyroidism were separated by a 13 V-J model.

Diagnosis rested on symptoms, serum thyroxine and TRAb, thyroid ultrasound, and orbital computed tomography. Researchers amplified the TCR beta CDR3 regions from RNA transcripts. The TCR CDR3 was amplified in a first-round RT-PCR using the HTBI primer set. TCRdb redid the calling of the multiplex PCR reads with MiXCR, one entry per CDR3 protein. The repertoire holds 480,000 or so distinct CDR3 sequences, with 46% as singletons. Per germline, CDR1 MGHDK and CDR2 SYGVNS. The CDR3 is 13 residues long. V was cut by 0 bases and J by 2 bases, with 4 bases left in between. The chain uses TRBV25-1 and TRBJ1-2; D is unclear. Sequencing was performed on peripheral blood or thyroid tissue (not recorded which). The TCR sequence derives from an adult woman with Graves' disease, either hyperthyroidism or ophthalmopathy (not recorded which). The DNA for the CDR3 is TGTGCCAGCAGTGAATATATCAACTATGGCTACACCTTC. Translation: CASSEYINYGYTF.